This T cell receptor (beta chain) was observed in a study of cytomegalovirus exposure and HLA in healthy donors. PCR primers comprised 60 Vbeta and 13 Jbeta primers. Data came from immunoSEQ multiplex PCR; TCRdb stores just in-frame clones and leaves some out. The sample comprises roughly 100,000 clones, 74% of which are singletons, and roughly 2.7% rests with the top ten. Whole-study findings and limits: The study designated 160 or so TCR beta chains cytomegalovirus-associated.

Points on this clone: Its target is not known.

Germline assignment: CDR1 KGHSH and CDR2 LQKENI. CDR3 length: 13 residues. Between the trimmed V and J ends, which lost 3 bases and 0 bases, there was a span of 5 bases. The receptor's source is a man aged 45-65 years in good health and CMV-seropositive. Sequences were obtained from PBMCs. V usage is TRBV18 and J usage is TRBJ1-1; D call uncertain. The CDR3 DNA follows: TGTGCCAGCTCACCTGCGCTGAACACTGAAGCTTTCTTT. It encodes CASSPALNTEAFF.